This TCR beta chain was sequenced in a study of blood T cell repertoires in COVID-19. The overall study: Whether acute or convalescent, the COVID-19 samples came from the United States, Italy and Spain.

Original analysis: For nucleated cells, counts were estimated from reference gene primer amplification. Only in-frame clones appear in the TCRdb table, and some are missing; sequencing was by immunoSEQ multiplex PCR. The V and J calls and clone size were taken over from that table, and D and trimming were inferred from the DNA. The repertoire has about 240,000 clones, 75% to 85% of them found once; the top ten carry under 15%. Sequences were obtained from peripheral blood. The sequence was obtained from an older woman with active or convalescent COVID-19.

The CDR3 spells CASSLGTVNYGYTF. CDR3 bases: TGCGCCAGCAGCTTGGGGACAGTTAACTATGGCTACACCTTC. The chain recombines TRBV5-1 with TRBJ1-2, with D perhaps TRBD1 (6 bases). V was cut by 0 bases and J by 1 base, with 7 bases left in between. This CDR3 is 14 amino acids long. Germline V gene data show CDR1 as SGHRS and CDR2 as YFSETQ. Looking up the rest from reference TRBV5-1 and TRBJ1-2 gives the full variable domain: KAGVTQTPRYLIKTRGQQVTLSCSPISGHRSVSWYQQTPGQGLQFLFEYFSETQRNKGNFPGRFSGRQFSNSRSEMNVSTLELGDSALYLCASSLGTVNYGYTFGSGTRLTVV.